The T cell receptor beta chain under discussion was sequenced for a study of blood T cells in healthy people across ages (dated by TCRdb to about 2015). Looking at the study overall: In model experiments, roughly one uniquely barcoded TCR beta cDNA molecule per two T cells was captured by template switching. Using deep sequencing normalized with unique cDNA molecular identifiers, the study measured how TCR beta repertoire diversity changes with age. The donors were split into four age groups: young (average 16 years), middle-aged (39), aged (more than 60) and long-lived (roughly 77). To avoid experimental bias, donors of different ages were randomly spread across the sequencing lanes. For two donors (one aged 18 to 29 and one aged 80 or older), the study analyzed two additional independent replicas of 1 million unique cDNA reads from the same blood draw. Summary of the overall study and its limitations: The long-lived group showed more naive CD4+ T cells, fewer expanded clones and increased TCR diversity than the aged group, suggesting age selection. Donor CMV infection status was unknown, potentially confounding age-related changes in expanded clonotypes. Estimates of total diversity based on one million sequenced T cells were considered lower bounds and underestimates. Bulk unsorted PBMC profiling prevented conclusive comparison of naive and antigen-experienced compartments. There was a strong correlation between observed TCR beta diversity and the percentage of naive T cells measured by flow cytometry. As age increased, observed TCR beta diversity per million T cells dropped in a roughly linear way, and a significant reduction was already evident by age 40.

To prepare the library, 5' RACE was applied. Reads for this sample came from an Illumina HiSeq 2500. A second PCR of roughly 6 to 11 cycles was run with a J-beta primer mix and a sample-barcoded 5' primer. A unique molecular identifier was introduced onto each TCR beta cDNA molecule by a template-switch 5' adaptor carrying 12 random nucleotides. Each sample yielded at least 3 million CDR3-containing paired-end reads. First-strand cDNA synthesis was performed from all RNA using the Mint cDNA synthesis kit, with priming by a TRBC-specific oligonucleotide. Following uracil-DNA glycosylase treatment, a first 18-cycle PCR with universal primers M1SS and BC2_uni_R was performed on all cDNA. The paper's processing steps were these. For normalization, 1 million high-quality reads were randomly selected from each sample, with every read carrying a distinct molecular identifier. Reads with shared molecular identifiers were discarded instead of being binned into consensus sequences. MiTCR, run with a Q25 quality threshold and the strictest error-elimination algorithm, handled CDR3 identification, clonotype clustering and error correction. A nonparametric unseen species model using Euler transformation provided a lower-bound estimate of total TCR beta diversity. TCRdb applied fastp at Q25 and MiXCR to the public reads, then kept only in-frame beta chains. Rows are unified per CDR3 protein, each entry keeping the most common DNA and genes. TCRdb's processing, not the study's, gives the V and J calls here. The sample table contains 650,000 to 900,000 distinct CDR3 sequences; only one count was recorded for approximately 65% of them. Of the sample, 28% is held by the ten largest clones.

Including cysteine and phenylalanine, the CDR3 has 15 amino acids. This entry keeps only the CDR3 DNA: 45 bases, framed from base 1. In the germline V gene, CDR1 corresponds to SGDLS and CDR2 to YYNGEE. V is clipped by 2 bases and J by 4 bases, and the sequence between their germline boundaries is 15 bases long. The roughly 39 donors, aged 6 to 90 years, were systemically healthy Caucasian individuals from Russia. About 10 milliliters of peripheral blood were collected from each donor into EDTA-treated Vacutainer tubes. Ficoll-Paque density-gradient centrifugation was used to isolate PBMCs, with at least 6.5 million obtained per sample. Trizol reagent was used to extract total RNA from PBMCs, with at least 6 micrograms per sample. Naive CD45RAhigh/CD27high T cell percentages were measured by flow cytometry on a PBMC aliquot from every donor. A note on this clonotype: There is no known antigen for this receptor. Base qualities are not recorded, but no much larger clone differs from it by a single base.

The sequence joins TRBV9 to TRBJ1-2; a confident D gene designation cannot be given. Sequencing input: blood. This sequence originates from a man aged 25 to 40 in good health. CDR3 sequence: CASSVEGEIVYGYTF. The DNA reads TGTGCCAGCAGCGTGGAGGGTGAAATAGTCTATGGCTACACCTTC.